This T cell receptor (beta chain) was sequenced for a study of T-cell memory formation after mild COVID-19. This clonotype has only a few counts. Germline V gene data show CDR1 as MNHEY and CDR2 as SVGAGI. V was shortened by 6 bases and J by 0 bases, with 8 bases between the two germline ends. This CDR3 has 13 residues. TCRdb called the 5' RACE reads again in MiXCR, with one record for every CDR3 protein. The table shows about 100,000 distinct CDR3 sequences, with roughly a sixth occurring only once. The clonotype originates from a man between 18 and 29 years old who had mild COVID-19 (a few samples of this study predate the infection). Cell type and time point are not known. What was sequenced was PBMCs or a T cell subset sorted from them (not recorded which). This chain joins TRBV6-5 and TRBJ1-1; D gene unclear. CDR3 amino acids: CASRFVMNTEAFF. The CDR3 DNA sequence: TGTGCCAGCAGGTTCGTCATGAACACTGAAGCTTTCTTT.